This T cell receptor (beta chain) was identified during a study of cytomegalovirus exposure and HLA in healthy donors. The CDR3 extends over 12 amino acids. The germline gives CDR1 SGHVS, CDR2 FQNEAQ. V dropped 5 bases and J dropped 7 bases, with 9 bases sitting between them. Primers for the PCR totalled 60 Vbeta and 13 Jbeta. As handled by the study authors: It was a later analysis that counted about 80 million unique TCR beta chains, of which some 9.9 million were shared. Data came from immunoSEQ multiplex PCR; TCRdb stores just in-frame clones and leaves some out. Clonal size and the V and J genes are those of that table, whereas D and trimming came from the DNA. The sample contains 100,000 to 150,000 clones, about two thirds of which appear only once.

The sequencing input was PBMCs. This TCR was sampled from a man between 60 and 75 years old in good health and CMV-seropositive. This chain connects TRBV7-8 to TRBJ1-5, with a weak D call TRBD1 (5 bases). CDR3 DNA sequence: TGTGCCAGCAGCCTACGGGGGCAGCCCCAGCATTTT. It translates to CASSLRGQPQHF.